What follows are 32 T cell receptor beta chains derived from one specimen sequenced in a study of blood T cell repertoires in COVID-19. Only in-frame clones appear in the TCRdb table, and some are missing; sequencing was by immunoSEQ multiplex PCR. The sample carries about 360,000 clones, about four fifths recorded once. Input material: peripheral blood. The source is a human donor with acute or convalescent COVID-19. The donor label of this sample is uncertain.

J is TRBJ2-1 and V is TRBV30, with D possibly TRBD2 on 5 matching bases. The germline V gene encodes CDR1 GTSNPN and CDR2 SVGIG (reference sequence). V was clipped by 7 bases and J by 9 bases, with 22 bases between them. This CDR3 spans 14 amino acids. The CDR3 sequence is CASGYPLGRGEQFF. The CDR3 nucleotides read TGTGCCTCTGGATATCCTCTAGGCCGGGGTGAGCAGTTCTTC.

V gene TRBV28 combines with J gene TRBJ1-4; a possible D gene is TRBD1 (5 bases). Per germline, CDR1 MDHEN and CDR2 SYDVKM. The V gene lost 3 bases and the J gene lost 8 bases, with 16 bases spanning the gap. The CDR3 runs 15 residues. The CDR3 DNA reads TGTGCCAGCAGTTTTCCCCTTGGGGGAGGGGAAAAACTGTTTTTT. Translating gives CASSFPLGGGEKLFF.

The chain employs TRBV6-5 and TRBJ2-3; 9 bases line up with TRBD2. This CDR3 contains 13 residues. After removal of 6 bases from V and 4 bases from J, the junction contained 2 bases not matched to a gene. Germline V gene lookup returns CDR1 MNHEY and CDR2 SVGAGI. The CDR3 bases are TGTGCCAGCAGGAGCGGGAGGCCAGATACGCAGTATTTT. Its translation is CASRSGRPDTQYF.

The J gene is TRBJ2-3, the V gene TRBV5-4; 7 bases line up with TRBD2. The CDR3 loop spans 15 amino acids. Germline V gives CDR1 SGHNT, CDR2 YYREEE (reference sequence). V shed 2 bases and J 3 bases; nucleotides not matched to a gene: 6. The CDR3 DNA reads TGTGCCAGCAGCTTCGAAGCGGGACTAACAGATACGCAGTATTTT. This codes for CASSFEAGLTDTQYF.

The table lists this clone with a few counts. This chain uses TRBV9 with TRBJ1-1, with D possibly being TRBD1 (5 bases). The germline V gene has CDR1 SGDLS and CDR2 YYNGEE. CDR3 length: 13 residues. Trimming took 0 bases from V and 8 from J, leaving 11 bases between them. The CDR3 DNA reads TGTGCCAGCAGCGTAGAGGGGAGGGGAGAAGCTTTCTTT. Translating it yields CASSVEGRGEAFF.

The CDR3 bases are TGTGCCAGCAGCCAAGTGGGTAGCGGAGGGTTTCTCAATGAGCAGTTCTTC. The encoded protein is CASSQVGSGGFLNEQFF. The chain has TRBV4-2 and TRBJ2-1, with D perhaps TRBD2 (6 bases). Per the germline V gene, CDR1 is LGHNA and CDR2 is YNFKEQ. This CDR3 contains 17 residues. Trimming took off 1 base at V and 6 bases at J, with 19 bases between the two ends.

The V gene is TRBV19, the J gene TRBJ1-1; tentatively, D is TRBD1 (5 bases). From germline, CDR1 is LNHDA and CDR2 SQIVND (reference sequence). This CDR3 spans 14 amino acids. The V end was cut by 7 bases, the J end by 6 bases, with 18 bases between. The CDR3 region has the DNA TGTGCCAGTACCTCTATCACCGACAGACCTGAAGCTTTCTTT. It specifies CASTSITDRPEAFF.

The chain recombines TRBV25-1 with TRBJ2-7; 7 bases are a match to TRBD1. Trimming removed 5 bases from V and 3 bases from J; junction bases left unmatched: 7. CDR3 length equals 14 residues. In germline, CDR1 is MGHDK, CDR2 SYGVNS. CDR3 DNA sequence: TGTGCCAGCAGTCCACAGGGGAGAGGCTACGAGCAGTACTTC. Translation gives CASSPQGRGYEQYF.

This clone was seen a handful of times. The V and J genes are TRBV3-1 (or the pseudogene TRBV3-2) and TRBJ1-1, with TRBD1 matching 12 bases. With V trimmed by 4 bases and J by 11 bases, 8 bases remained unmatched. The CDR3 contains 14 residues. CDR1 is LGHDT and CDR2 is YNNKEL in the germline V gene (reference sequence). The CDR3 loop is CASSPGDRGPGAFF. The DNA for the CDR3 is TGTGCCAGCAGCCCTGGGGACAGGGGGCCGGGGGCTTTCTTT.

The V call is TRBV30, the J call TRBJ1-5; 9 nucleotides align to TRBD1. This CDR3 has 14 residues. J lost 7 bases, V lost 1 base, and 5 bases had no gene match. Germline values: CDR1 GTSNPN, CDR2 SVGIG (reference sequence). CDR3 loop: CAWSEQGAWQPQHF. The CDR3 DNA reads TGTGCCTGGAGTGAACAGGGGGCCTGGCAGCCCCAGCATTTT.

This chain joins TRBV5-4 and TRBJ1-2, with 7 nucleotides matching TRBD1. The ends lost 4 bases at V and 1 base at J; junction bases unmatched: 4. The germline CDR1 and CDR2 sequences are SGHNT and YYREEE (reference sequence). This CDR3 comprises 14 residues. CDR3 region: CASSVDRFNYGYTF. The CDR3 DNA sequence: TGTGCCAGCAGCGTGGACAGGTTTAACTATGGCTACACCTTC.

The chain couples TRBV11-2 to TRBJ1-4, with TRBD1 matching over 10 bases. The germline gives CDR1 SGHAT, CDR2 FQNNGV. J gave up 9 bases and V 1 base, and 8 bases lay outside the gene matches. The CDR3 covers 16 residues. In nucleotides, the CDR3 is TGTGCCAGCAGCTTAGGCCTCCGGGACAGGGGTAAAAAACTGTTTTTT. The encoded protein is CASSLGLRDRGKKLFF.

This CDR3 reads CASSPPGYTF. Written as DNA, the CDR3 is TGCGCCAGCAGCCCCCCGGGCTACACCTTC. The chain recombines TRBV10-2 with TRBJ1-2; D is undetermined. V was clipped by 6 bases and J by 8 bases, with 7 bases between them. Germline V gene data show CDR1 as WSHSY and CDR2 as SAAADI. The CDR3 contains 10 residues.

V and J are TRBV5-8 and TRBJ2-3; D possibly corresponds to TRBD1 (6 bases). Per germline, CDR1 SGHTS and CDR2 YDEGEE. Trimming took off 0 bases at V and 5 bases at J, with 10 bases between the two ends. The CDR3 is 14 amino acids. CDR3: CASSLGQGKDTQYF. The DNA of the CDR3 is TGTGCCAGCAGCTTGGGGCAGGGGAAAGATACGCAGTATTTT.

This clone has a handful of counts. The chain joins TRBV6-6 to TRBJ1-2; D is unclear. CDR3 size: 15 residues. Germline CDR1 reads MNHNY; CDR2 reads SVGAGI (reference sequence). Trimming cost V 0 bases and J 6 bases, with 14 bases left between them. The CDR3 nucleotides read TGTGCCAGCAGTTACTCTACGGGGTCAATAGATGGCTACACCTTC. This encodes CASSYSTGSIDGYTF.

This chain joins TRBV19 and TRBJ2-1, with 8 nucleotides matching TRBD2. Germline assignment: CDR1 LNHDA and CDR2 SQIVND (reference sequence). CDR3 length equals 11 residues. J was trimmed by 15 bases and V by 4 bases; bases with no gene match: 5. The CDR3 sequence is CASSRAGVLFF. Written as DNA, the CDR3 is TGTGCCAGTAGTAGAGCGGGGGTTCTGTTCTTC.

V is TRBV5-1 and J is TRBJ2-1; 7 positions agree with TRBD2. This CDR3 has 12 residues. J lost 10 bases, V lost 1 base, and 2 bases had no gene match. Germline V gene lookup returns CDR1 SGHRS and CDR2 YFSETQ. The CDR3 bases are TGCGCCAGCAGCTTGTACGGGAGGGAGCAGTTCTTC. This gives the protein CASSLYGREQFF.

This clone was detected once. This rearrangement joins TRBV6-5 to TRBJ1-5; 9 bases fit TRBD1. There are 14 residues in the CDR3. After removal of 10 bases from V and 2 bases from J, the junction contained 6 bases not matched to a gene. Germline assignment: CDR1 MNHEY and CDR2 SVGAGI. The DNA for the CDR3 is TGTGCCACCTCGGGACAGGGAGGCAATCAGCCCCAGCATTTT. It encodes CATSGQGGNQPQHF.

The gene calls are TRBV4-1 and TRBJ2-1, with 7 bases lining up with TRBD2. V was pared by 1 base and J by 2 bases, with 8 bases of the junction left unmatched. CDR3 length: 17 residues. Germline loops: CDR1 MGHRA, CDR2 YSYEKL. This CDR3 is CASSQGGLVPPYNEQFF. The DNA of the CDR3 is TGCGCCAGCAGCCAAGGAGGACTAGTTCCGCCCTACAATGAGCAGTTCTTC.

V gene TRBV7-9 combines with J gene TRBJ2-3, with D possibly TRBD1 on 5 matching bases. Germline V gene sequence: CDR1 SEHNR, CDR2 FQNEAQ (reference sequence). Trimming removed 1 base from V and 8 bases from J, with 7 bases in between. CDR3 length equals 12 residues. Here the CDR3 reads CASSLEGVTQYF. The CDR3 nucleotides are TGTGCCAGCAGCTTAGAAGGGGTTACGCAGTATTTT.

This clone was found a few times. This chain uses TRBV4-1 with TRBJ2-5, with TRBD2 matching 11 bases. J gave up 4 bases and V 0 bases, and 13 bases lay outside the gene matches. The CDR3 is 19 amino acids. The germline V gene encodes CDR1 MGHRA and CDR2 YSYEKL. CDR3: CASSQDPSGGSLLGETQYF. Written as DNA, the CDR3 is TGCGCCAGCAGCCAAGATCCTAGCGGGGGGTCCCTGCTGGGAGAGACCCAGTACTTC.

The V and J genes are TRBV28 and TRBJ1-1; TRBD1 is a possible D gene (5 bases). The CDR3 sequence is 15 residues long. Deletions cut 1 base from V and 1 base from J, with 10 bases between. The V gene's germline CDR1 is MDHEN and CDR2 SYDVKM. The CDR3 DNA is TGTGCCAGCAGTTTATACGTCAGGGAGAACACTGAAGCTTTCTTT. It translates to CASSLYVRENTEAFF. The full variable domain, in which reference TRBV28 and TRBJ1-1 provide the parts outside the CDR3, is DVKVTQSSRYLVKRTGEKVFLECVQDMDHENMFWYRQDPGLGLRLIYFSYDVKMKEKGDIPEGYSVSREKKERFSLILESASTNQTSMYLCASSLYVRENTEAFFGQGTRLTVV.

V usage is TRBV7-6 and J usage is TRBJ2-7, with D perhaps TRBD1 (5 bases). CDR1 is SGHVS and CDR2 is FNYEAQ in the germline V gene. V gave up 5 bases and J gave up 1 base, with 18 bases separating them. CDR3 size: 16 residues. Written as DNA, the CDR3 is TGTGCCAGCAGCCCTGAACGACAGCGAGCTTCCTACGAGCAGTACTTC. Protein product: CASSPERQRASYEQYF. The whole variable domain, filled in from reference TRBV7-6 and TRBJ2-7, reads GAGVSQSPRYKVTKRGQDVALRCDPISGHVSLYWYRQALGQGPEFLTYFNYEAQQDKSGLPNDRFSAERPEGSISTLTIQRTEQRDSAMYRCASSPERQRASYEQYFGPGTRLTVT.

At least ten counts were recorded for this clone. CDR3 residues: CASSLGRGRDEQYF. CDR3 DNA sequence: TGTGCCAGCAGCTTAGGTAGAGGGAGGGACGAGCAGTACTTC. The V call is TRBV11-2, the J call TRBJ2-7; 7 positions agree with TRBD2. This CDR3 spans 14 amino acids. J lost 5 bases, V lost 1 base, and 5 bases had no gene match. Looked up from germline, CDR1 is SGHAT and CDR2 is FQNNGV. The full variable domain, completed using reference TRBV11-2 and TRBJ2-7, is EAGVAQSPRYKIIEKRQSVAFWCNPISGHATLYWYQQILGQGPKLLIQFQNNGVVDDSQLPKDRFSAERLKGVDSTLKIQPAKLEDSAVYLCASSLGRGRDEQYFGPGTRLTVT.

This clone has just one count. V is TRBV10-2 and J is TRBJ2-5, with 14 bases that match TRBD2. Trimming cost V 8 bases and J 7 bases; bases outside gene matches: 6. Germline V gene lookup returns CDR1 WSHSY and CDR2 SAAADI. The CDR3 loop spans 14 amino acids. CDR3 in DNA: TGCGCCAGCCAGGGACTAGCGGGGGCAGGGACCCAGTACTTC. Translation gives CASQGLAGAGTQYF.

V usage is TRBV30 and J usage is TRBJ2-2, with D possibly TRBD2 on 6 matching bases. Germline lookup yields CDR1 GTSNPN and CDR2 SVGIG (reference sequence). Trimming took 3 bases from V and 8 from J, leaving 13 bases between them. The CDR3 is 13 residues long. The CDR3 nucleotides are TGTGCCTGGAGGACTGGGGGGAGAGGGGAGCTGTTTTTT. Amino acid sequence: CAWRTGGRGELFF.

The chain recombines TRBV18 with TRBJ2-1; D perhaps matches TRBD1 (6 bases). This CDR3 is built from 15 residues. V was shortened by 4 bases and J by 7 bases, with 17 bases between the two germline ends. Germline V gene data show CDR1 as KGHSH and CDR2 as LQKENI. CDR3 DNA: TGTGCCAGCTCACTGCAGGGGTTTAATTCTAATGAGCAGTTCTTC. Translating it yields CASSLQGFNSNEQFF. The whole variable domain, remainder taken from reference TRBV18 and TRBJ2-1, is NAGVMQNPRHLVRRRGQEARLRCSPMKGHSHVYWYRQLPEEGLKFMVYLQKENIIDESGMPKERFSAEFPKEGPSILRIQQVVRGDSAAYFCASSLQGFNSNEQFFGPGTRLTVL.

V and J are TRBV3-1 (or the pseudogene TRBV3-2) and TRBJ2-2; tentative D call: TRBD1 (5 bases). This CDR3 comprises 16 residues. Trimming cost V 4 bases and J 8 bases, with 20 bases left between them. Germline V gene lookup returns CDR1 LGHDT and CDR2 YNNKEL (reference sequence). The CDR3 DNA reads as TGTGCCAGCAGCCCCCTCACAAGGGGCCCCGGAGGGGAGCTGTTTTTT. Encoded protein: CASSPLTRGPGGELFF.

V and J are TRBV6-5 and TRBJ1-2, with D possibly matching TRBD1 (6 bases). The CDR3 consists of 15 residues. Germline V gene sequence: CDR1 MNHEY, CDR2 SVGAGI. Trimming removed 0 bases from V and 3 bases from J, with 11 bases in between. DNA of the CDR3: TGTGCCAGCAGTTACTCTGGCAGGGGTTACTATGGCTACACCTTC. This sequence encodes CASSYSGRGYYGYTF.

The rearrangement joins TRBV19 to TRBJ2-2, with D possibly TRBD1 on 6 matching bases. CDR1 is LNHDA, CDR2 SQIVND, per germline (reference sequence). The CDR3 is made up of 15 amino acids. Trimming took 5 bases from V and 4 from J, leaving 14 bases between them. The CDR3 DNA follows: TGTGCCAGTAGTCCCAGGGGATTCGGCACCGGGGAGCTGTTTTTT. Protein: CASSPRGFGTGELFF.

The chain joins TRBV7-2 to TRBJ2-3, with 12 nucleotides matching TRBD2. Germline V gives CDR1 SGHTA, CDR2 FQGNSA. Trimming cost V 5 bases and J 14 bases; bases outside gene matches: 17. This CDR3 is 16 amino acids long. The CDR3 region is CASSPQVGLAGGQAYF. The CDR3 DNA sequence: TGTGCCAGCAGCCCCCAGGTGGGGCTAGCGGGGGGGCAAGCGTATTTT.

V is TRBV28 and J is TRBJ2-1; 7 positions match TRBD1. The CDR3 sequence is 15 residues long. Trimming cost V 5 bases and J 5 bases; bases outside gene matches: 9. Germline lookup yields CDR1 MDHEN and CDR2 SYDVKM. Written as DNA, the CDR3 is TGTGCCAGCAGTGACAGGGTTTCTTTTAACAATGAGCAGTTCTTC. As protein: CASSDRVSFNNEQFF.